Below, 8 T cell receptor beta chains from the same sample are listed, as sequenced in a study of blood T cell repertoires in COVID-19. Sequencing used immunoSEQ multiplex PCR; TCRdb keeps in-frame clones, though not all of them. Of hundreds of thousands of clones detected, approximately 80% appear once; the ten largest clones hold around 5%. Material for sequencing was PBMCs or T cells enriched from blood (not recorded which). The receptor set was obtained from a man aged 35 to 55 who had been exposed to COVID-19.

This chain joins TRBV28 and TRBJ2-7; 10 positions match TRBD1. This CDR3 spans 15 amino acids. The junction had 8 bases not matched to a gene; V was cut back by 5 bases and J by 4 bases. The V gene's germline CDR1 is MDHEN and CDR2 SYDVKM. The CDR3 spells CASSRPGTGVYEQYF. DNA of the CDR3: TGTGCCAGCAGTCGACCCGGGACAGGGGTTTACGAGCAGTACTTC.

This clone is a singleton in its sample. CDR3 residues: CATRTSYEQYF. In nucleotides, the CDR3 is TGTGCCACCCGGACTTCTTACGAGCAGTACTTC. This chain joins TRBV6-5 and TRBJ2-7; tentative D call: TRBD2 (5 bases). With 10 bases removed from V and 4 bases from J, the gap between germline ends came to 11 bases. Looked up from germline, CDR1 is MNHEY and CDR2 is SVGAGI. This CDR3 is built from 11 residues.

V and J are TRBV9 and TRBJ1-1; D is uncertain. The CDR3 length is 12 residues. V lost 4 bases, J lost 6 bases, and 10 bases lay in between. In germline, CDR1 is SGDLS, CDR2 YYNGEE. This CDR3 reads CASSHVGAEAFF. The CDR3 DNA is TGTGCCAGCAGCCACGTTGGAGCTGAAGCTTTCTTT.

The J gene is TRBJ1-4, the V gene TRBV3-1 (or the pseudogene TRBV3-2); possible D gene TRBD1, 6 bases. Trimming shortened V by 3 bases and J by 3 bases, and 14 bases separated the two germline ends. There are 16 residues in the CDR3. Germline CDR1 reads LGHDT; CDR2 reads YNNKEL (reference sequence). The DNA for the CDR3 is TGTGCCAGCAGCCAGTTGGGTAGGGGGTCTAATGAAAAACTGTTTTTT. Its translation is CASSQLGRGSNEKLFF.

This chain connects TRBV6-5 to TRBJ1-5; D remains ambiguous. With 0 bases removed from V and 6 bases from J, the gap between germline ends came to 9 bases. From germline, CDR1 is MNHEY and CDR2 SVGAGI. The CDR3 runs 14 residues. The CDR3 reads CASSYSTVGQPQHF. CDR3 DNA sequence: TGTGCCAGCAGTTACTCCACGGTCGGTCAGCCCCAGCATTTT.

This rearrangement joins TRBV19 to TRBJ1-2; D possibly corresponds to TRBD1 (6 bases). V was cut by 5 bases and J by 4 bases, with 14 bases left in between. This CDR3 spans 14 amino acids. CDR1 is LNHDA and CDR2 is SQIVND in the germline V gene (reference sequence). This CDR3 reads CASSARTDLYGYTF. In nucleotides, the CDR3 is TGTGCCAGTAGTGCCAGGACAGACCTCTATGGCTACACCTTC.

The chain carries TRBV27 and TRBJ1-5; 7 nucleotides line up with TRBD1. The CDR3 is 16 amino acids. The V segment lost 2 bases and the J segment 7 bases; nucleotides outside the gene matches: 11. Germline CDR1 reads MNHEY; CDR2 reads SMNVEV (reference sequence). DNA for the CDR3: TGTGCCAGCAGTTTAACGGGGCAGGGGGTGTGGCAGCCCCAGCATTTT. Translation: CASSLTGQGVWQPQHF.

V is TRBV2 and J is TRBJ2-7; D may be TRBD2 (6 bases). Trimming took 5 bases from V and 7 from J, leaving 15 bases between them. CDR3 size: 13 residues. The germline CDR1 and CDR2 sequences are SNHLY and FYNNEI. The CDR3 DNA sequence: TGTGCCAGCAGTTTAGAGCAACGGGGGGAGCAGTACTTC. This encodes CASSLEQRGEQYF. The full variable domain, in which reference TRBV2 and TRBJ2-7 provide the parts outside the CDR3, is EPEVTQTPSHQVTQMGQEVILRCVPISNHLYFYWYRQILGQKVEFLVSFYNNEISEKSEIFDDQFSVERPDGSNFTLKIRSTKLEDSAMYFCASSLEQRGEQYFGPGTRLTVT.